Listed below are T cell receptor beta chains from one sample, sequenced in a study of ipilimumab plus nivolumab after autologous stem cell transplantation. Measured with immunoSEQ multiplex PCR; TCRdb has only the in-frame clones, and not every one. Of about 21,000 clones in the sample, around 80% were seen once. Sequencing was performed on PBMCs, taken in a trial of ipilimumab plus nivolumab as post-transplant consolidation. Every receptor here comes from a male donor with diffuse large B-cell lymphoma. Each CDR3 is given with its conserved first and last residue. The D gene is left open where the match is weak. Size tells how often a clone was seen (once, few, many) or the class of an expanded clone, and some rows leave it out.

clone_size	v_call	j_call	d_call	cdr3_nt	cdr3_aa
NA	TRBV5-4	TRBJ1-2	NA	TGTGCCAGCAGCTTGCCCACAGGGTGGGCCTATGGCTACACCTTC	CASSLPTGWAYGYTF
few	TRBV5-6	TRBJ1-5	NA	TGTGCCAGCAGCTTGGCCGCTGGGACACCGAATCAGCCCCAGCATTTT	CASSLAAGTPNQPQHF
NA	TRBV18	TRBJ2-2	NA	TGTGCCAGCTCACCACCCAGCTTAACACCTACCGGGGAGCTGTTTTTT	CASSPPSLTPTGELFF
NA	TRBV30	TRBJ2-5	NA	TGTGCCTGGAGTGCCGGGGGGCGGCAAGAGACCCAGTACTTC	CAWSAGGRQETQYF
NA	TRBV5-4	TRBJ1-2	TRBD1	TGTGCCAGCAGCTCAGGACAGGGACGCTTCTATGGCTACACCTTC	CASSSGQGRFYGYTF
NA	TRBV7-9	TRBJ1-4	NA	TGTGCCAGCAGCTTGGGGAATGGAGGAACTAATGAAAAACTGTTTTTT	CASSLGNGGTNEKLFF
NA	TRBV18	TRBJ1-2	TRBD1	TGTGCCAGCTCAACAGGGGGCCTGGATTCTAACTATGGCTACACCTTC	CASSTGGLDSNYGYTF
NA	TRBV28	TRBJ2-3	NA	TGTGCCAGCACCTCCCACCCGGGACTCAAGGGATCAGATACGCAGTATTTT	CASTSHPGLKGSDTQYF
NA	TRBV11-2	TRBJ2-1	TRBD1	TGTGCCAGCAGCACCCGGGACAGGGAGTTTCAGTTCTTC	CASSTRDREFQFF
NA	TRBV11-2	TRBJ1-6	TRBD1	TGTGCCAGCAGCGATTTAATAGGACAGGGTAATTCACCCCTCCACTTT	CASSDLIGQGNSPLHF
NA	TRBV6-5	TRBJ1-5	NA	TGTGCCAGCAGTTACCCGGTGTGGAGTGATCAGCCCCAGCATTTT	CASSYPVWSDQPQHF
NA	TRBV4-3	TRBJ1-4	NA	TGCGCCAGCAGCCAAGGCCATCGGGACTTGGCTGAAAAACTGTTTTTT	CASSQGHRDLAEKLFF
NA	TRBV6-5	TRBJ2-6	NA	TGTGCCAGCAGACCACAGGTGTCTGGGGCCAACGTCCTGACTTTC	CASRPQVSGANVLTF
NA	TRBV6-5	TRBJ1-4	NA	TGTGCCAGCAGTTACTCTACAGGGTCTGGTGAAAAACTGTTTTTT	CASSYSTGSGEKLFF
NA	TRBV28	TRBJ1-3	NA	TGTGCCAGCAGTCGGGGGGGGCGGAACTCTGGAAACACCATATATTTT	CASSRGGRNSGNTIYF
NA	TRBV21-1	TRBJ2-7	NA	TGTGCCAGCACCCAAAGAAGGTACGAGCAGTACTTC	CASTQRRYEQYF
few	TRBV2	TRBJ1-2	NA	TGTGCCAGCAGTGTTGGCAGTAACTATGGCTACACCTTC	CASSVGSNYGYTF
NA	TRBV11-2	TRBJ2-3	TRBD2	TGTGCCAGCAGCTCAGCGGGGGATACGCAGTATTTT	CASSSAGDTQYF
NA	TRBV7-9	TRBJ2-7	NA	TGTGCCAGCAGCTCCCACGCGAATGAGCAGTACTTC	CASSSHANEQYF
NA	TRBV11-2	TRBJ1-1	NA	TGTGCCAGCAGCCCCCGGGGACTACGGACAGTAGGGTCGGTCACTGAAGCTTTCTTT	CASSPRGLRTVGSVTEAFF
NA	TRBV5-1	TRBJ2-5	NA	TGCGCCAGCAGATTGTACCAAGAGACCCAGTACTTC	CASRLYQETQYF
once	TRBV5-1	TRBJ1-2	NA	TGCGCCAGCAGCTTGGGTTGGGGGCAACGGGGCTACACCTTC	CASSLGWGQRGYTF
once	TRBV2	TRBJ1-5	TRBD1	TGTGCCAGCAGTGTAAACGGACAGGGGGCCGGTCAGCCCCAGCATTTT	CASSVNGQGAGQPQHF
NA	TRBV28	TRBJ1-4	NA	TGTGCCAGCAGTTTAGCTGCAACTAATGAAAAACTGTTTTTT	CASSLAATNEKLFF
few	TRBV4-2	TRBJ2-3	TRBD2	TGTGCCAGCAGCCAAGATCCAGCGGGGGGAACAGATACGCAGTATTTT	CASSQDPAGGTDTQYF
once	TRBV5-4	TRBJ1-1	NA	TGTGCCAGCAGCCTCGGGGGGGCTAGTATGTACACTGAAGCTTTCTTT	CASSLGGASMYTEAFF
NA	TRBV7-8	TRBJ2-3	TRBD2	TGTGCCAGCAGCTTAGTGTCGCTAGCGGGGGAGGATACGCAGTATTTT	CASSLVSLAGEDTQYF
few	TRBV28	TRBJ1-2	NA	TGTGCCAGCCGTACCCTTTACGGCTACACCTTC	CASRTLYGYTF
NA	TRBV18	TRBJ1-2	NA	TGTGCCAGCTCACCCACACAGGAAAACTATGGCTACACCTTC	CASSPTQENYGYTF
many	TRBV15	TRBJ2-3	NA	TGTGCCACCAGCCAGGGGCAGGGGACAGATACGCAGTATTTT	CATSQGQGTDTQYF
NA	TRBV4-1	TRBJ2-7	TRBD1	TGCGCCAGCAGCCACCAAGCCGGGACAGGATCCTACGAGCAGTACTTC	CASSHQAGTGSYEQYF
NA	TRBV30	TRBJ1-5	TRBD1	TGTGCCTGGATTGCAGGGGGGCGCAATCAGCCCCAGCATTTT	CAWIAGGRNQPQHF
NA	TRBV5-5	TRBJ1-2	TRBD1	TGTGCCAGCAGCTTGGATCCGGGACAGAACTATGGCTACACCTTC	CASSLDPGQNYGYTF
NA	TRBV7-9	TRBJ1-5	NA	TGTGCCAGCAGCTTCGTCGGGCAGCCCCAGCATTTT	CASSFVGQPQHF
NA	TRBV5-1	TRBJ1-3	NA	TGCGCCAGCAGCTTGGTTAGTCCGGTCTCTGGAAACACCATATATTTT	CASSLVSPVSGNTIYF
NA	TRBV18	TRBJ1-1	NA	TGTGCCAGCTCACAAGGACCGAGCATGAACACTGAAGCTTTCTTT	CASSQGPSMNTEAFF
once	TRBV4-2	TRBJ1-1	NA	TGTGCCAGCAGCCAAGATAAGTCGGAAGCTTTCTTT	CASSQDKSEAFF
NA	TRBV18	TRBJ1-5	NA	TGTGCCAGCTCTACCGGGTTTGGCAATCAGCCCCAGCATTTT	CASSTGFGNQPQHF
NA	TRBV7-3	TRBJ2-1	TRBD1	TGTGCCAGCAGCTTCGACAGGGCCTACAATGAGCAGTTCTTC	CASSFDRAYNEQFF
NA	TRBV11-1	TRBJ2-5	NA	TGTGCCAGCAGCCCCGTAAGGGCGCCGGCGCAAGAGACCCAGTACTTC	CASSPVRAPAQETQYF
NA	TRBV2	TRBJ2-2	TRBD1	TGTGCCAGCAGTCGGACAGGGACCACCGGGGAGCTGTTTTTT	CASSRTGTTGELFF
NA	TRBV5-1	TRBJ1-2	NA	TGCGCCAGCAGCTTTGCAGGGGACTATGGCTACACCTTC	CASSFAGDYGYTF
NA	TRBV6-5	TRBJ1-2	NA	TGTGCCAGCAGTTACTTGGGGAGCCCCCTCCGTGGCTACACCTTC	CASSYLGSPLRGYTF
NA	TRBV30	TRBJ1-5	TRBD1	TGTGCCTGGAGCGACGGACAGGGCAATCAGCCCCAGCATTTT	CAWSDGQGNQPQHF
NA	TRBV5-4	TRBJ1-4	NA	TGTGCCAGCAGCTCAGACCCGGCGGAGGAAAAACTGTTTTTT	CASSSDPAEEKLFF
once	TRBV21-1	TRBJ2-1	NA	TGTGCCAGCAGCAAACGCCCAAGGGAACGGTGCGCCTACAATGAGCAGTTCTTC	CASSKRPRERCAYNEQFF
NA	TRBV19	TRBJ1-5	NA	TGTGCCAGTAGGCCTGCTAACGGGTGGCAAGGTGGGGTGAATCAGCCCCAGCATTTT	CASRPANGWQGGVNQPQHF
NA	TRBV5-5	TRBJ2-1	NA	TGTGCCAGCAGCTTCGACGGGGGCTCCTACAATGAGCAGTTCTTC	CASSFDGGSYNEQFF
NA	TRBV25-1	TRBJ1-5	NA	TGTGCCAGCAGTGCGAGCGGGGGGGGCGGTCAGCCCCAGCATTTT	CASSASGGGGQPQHF